Below, 12 T cell receptor beta chains from the same sample are listed, as sequenced in a study of cytomegalovirus exposure and HLA in healthy donors. Primers for the PCR totalled 60 Vbeta and 13 Jbeta. Only in-frame clones appear in the TCRdb table, and some are missing; sequencing was by immunoSEQ multiplex PCR. The sample holds over 65,000 clones, about three quarters seen once. The sequenced sample was PBMCs. Source of these receptors: a woman aged 25-40 years in good health and CMV-seropositive.

The chain combines TRBV11-2 with TRBJ2-7, with D perhaps matching TRBD2 (6 bases). The length of the CDR3 is 16 residues. Trimming removed 1 base at V and 3 bases at J, with 16 bases between. CDR1 is SGHAT, CDR2 FQNNGV, per germline. The CDR3, as DNA: TGTGCCAGCAGCTTAGGGCCCGATGGAGGGTTCTACGAGCAGTACTTC. It encodes CASSLGPDGGFYEQYF. The full variable domain, in which reference TRBV11-2 and TRBJ2-7 provide the parts outside the CDR3, is EAGVAQSPRYKIIEKRQSVAFWCNPISGHATLYWYQQILGQGPKLLIQFQNNGVVDDSQLPKDRFSAERLKGVDSTLKIQPAKLEDSAVYLCASSLGPDGGFYEQYFGPGTRLTVT.

The V gene is TRBV25-1, the J gene TRBJ1-1; TRBD1 matches 7 bases. The CDR3 totals 14 residues. The V and J ends lost 4 bases and 1 base, in that order; junction bases with no gene match: 3. Germline lookup yields CDR1 MGHDK and CDR2 SYGVNS. The CDR3, as DNA: TGTGCCAGCAGTGGGGACAGTTGGAACACTGAAGCTTTCTTT. This encodes CASSGDSWNTEAFF.

Turning to this clone: The junction differs from germline at one of its ends, possibly a read error. This chain joins TRBV7-9 and TRBJ1-2; D possibly corresponds to TRBD1 (5 bases). From germline, CDR1 is SEHNR and CDR2 FQNEAQ (reference sequence). The CDR3 extends over 17 amino acids. CDR3 bases: TGTTCCAGCAGCTTGCCATCCGGACACATAACTAACTATGGCTACACCTTC. It encodes CSSSLPSGHITNYGYTF.

The chain combines TRBV6-5 with TRBJ1-5, with D unclear. Trimming left V 0 bases short and J 5 bases short, with 5 bases between. The CDR3 has 13 residues. Germline-derived CDR1 and CDR2 are MNHEY and SVGAGI. The DNA for the CDR3 is TGTGCCAGCAGTTACTCGAGGGATCAGCCCCAGCATTTT. Residues: CASSYSRDQPQHF.

The chain carries TRBV5-1 and TRBJ2-1; 8 nucleotides align to TRBD2. Looked up from germline, CDR1 is SGHRS and CDR2 is YFSETQ. V trimming: 1 base; J trimming: 2 bases; junction bases outside the gene matches: 2. This CDR3 is 15 amino acids long. CDR3: CASSLMREAYNEQFF. The CDR3 DNA reads as TGCGCCAGCAGCTTGATGCGGGAGGCCTACAATGAGCAGTTCTTC.

V and J are TRBV5-6 and TRBJ2-1; 11 positions match TRBD2. V lost 0 bases and J lost 9; bases outside the gene matches: 5. Germline lookup yields CDR1 SGHDT and CDR2 YYEEEE. The CDR3 loop spans 15 amino acids. Written as DNA, the CDR3 is TGTGCCAGCAGCTTGGGACTAGCGGGAACATGTGAGCAGTTCTTC. This codes for CASSLGLAGTCEQFF.

The chain joins TRBV7-9 to TRBJ2-7; 8 bases agree with TRBD1. The J segment lost 3 bases and the V segment lost 4 bases, leaving 5 bases of the junction unmatched. There are 14 residues in the CDR3. The V gene's germline CDR1 is SEHNR and CDR2 FQNEAQ (reference sequence). The CDR3 here is CASSSNRGDYEQYF. The DNA for the CDR3 is TGTGCCAGCAGCTCCAACAGGGGGGACTACGAGCAGTACTTC.

A few counts support this clone. This chain joins TRBV4-3 and TRBJ2-1; TRBD2 might be the D (7 bases). Per germline, CDR1 LGHNA and CDR2 YSLEER. The ends were cut back, 3 bases at V and 8 bases at J, with 17 bases in the middle. There are 15 residues in the CDR3. CDR3 region: CASSHGEGGADEQFF. The CDR3 DNA reads as TGCGCCAGCAGCCATGGGGAGGGGGGCGCGGATGAGCAGTTCTTC.

This CDR3 reads CASSNRDSSYNEQFF. CDR3 bases: TGTGCCAGCAGCAACCGGGACAGCTCCTACAATGAGCAGTTCTTC. V and J are TRBV21-1 and TRBJ2-1; TRBD1 is the table's D call, not checked against the DNA. TRBV21-1 counts as a pseudogene. This CDR3 is built from 15 residues.

The sample holds one count of this clone. The chain links TRBV11-2 to TRBJ2-3; tentative D call: TRBD2 (6 bases). This CDR3 spans 15 amino acids. CDR1 SGHAT and CDR2 FQNNGV come from the germline V gene. Trimming left V 5 bases short and J 1 base short, with 13 bases between. The CDR3 here is CASSSLGRRTDTQYF. The CDR3 nucleotides are TGTGCCAGCAGCAGCCTCGGGAGACGCACAGATACGCAGTATTTT.

V is TRBV6-5 and J is TRBJ2-7, with 9 bases aligning to TRBD2. The CDR3 covers 15 residues. Germline V gene lookup returns CDR1 MNHEY and CDR2 SVGAGI. V lost 7 bases and J lost 2; bases outside the gene matches: 9. CDR3 DNA sequence: TGTGCCAGCACCGATAGCGGGAGAACCACCTACGAGCAGTACTTC. Protein: CASTDSGRTTYEQYF.

The rearrangement uses TRBV18 and TRBJ2-3; D might be TRBD1 (5 bases). The CDR3 runs to 13 residues. The germline V and J ends were trimmed by 2 bases and 4 bases, with 7 bases remaining between them. CDR1 KGHSH and CDR2 LQKENI come from the germline V gene. The CDR3 region is CASSPKGSDTQYF. The CDR3, as DNA: TGTGCCAGCTCACCAAAGGGGTCAGATACGCAGTATTTT.